The sequence of this TCR beta chain was determined in a study of cytomegalovirus exposure and HLA in healthy donors. Overall study findings and caveats: Clonal expansion was found to be greater in HLA-associated TCR beta chains than in equally common others in a later analysis. Later analysis placed DRB1 highest and HLA-C lowest in TCR association rates, which differed by HLA locus.

Donors were nominally healthy when sampled, though unrecorded immune exposures were likely. Comments on this clone: The antigen remains unidentified.

This PCR relied on a set of 60 Vbeta primers and 13 Jbeta primers. The repertoire was sequenced with immunoSEQ multiplex PCR; TCRdb's copy has only in-frame clones and lacks some. The table lists roughly 200,000 clones, approximately 70% of them singletons, with 1.5% to 2% in the top ten. Germline CDR1 reads SGDLS; CDR2 reads YYNGEE. The ends were cut back, 9 bases at V and 8 bases at J, with 17 bases in the middle. This CDR3 comprises 12 residues. The chain recombines TRBV9 with TRBJ1-2; unclear D gene. The specimen was PBMCs. The clonotype comes from a young woman in good health and CMV-seronegative. CDR3 sequence reads: CATERVPGGYTF. The CDR3 nucleotides are TGTGCCACAGAGCGGGTCCCCGGGGGCTACACCTTC.